A single sample gave rise to the 18 T cell receptor beta chains below, sequenced in a study of T-cell reconstitution after alpha-beta-depleted transplantation in children. Using unique molecular identifiers, the investigators prepared the TCRbeta library. Each CDR3 protein gets one entry after TCRdb re-called the PCR reads with MiXCR. Found here are hundreds of thousands of distinct CDR3 sequences, roughly a tenth of them singletons; the top ten hold less than 5%. Specimen: PBMCs from the stem cell graft donor, collected from the stem cell graft. The receptor source for this set is a human donor who donated a stem cell graft to a child with acute myeloid leukemia.

This clonotype was seen many times. V usage is TRBV12-3 or TRBV12-4 and J usage is TRBJ2-1, with unresolved D. Trimming took 10 bases from V and 2 from J, leaving 15 bases between them. The CDR3 sequence is 14 residues long. The CDR3 spells CAIVTSGPYNEQFF. Here the CDR3 DNA reads TGTGCCATCGTTACCAGTGGCCCCTACAATGAGCAGTTCTTC.

The chain couples TRBV4-3 to TRBJ2-1; D might be TRBD2 (6 bases). V was trimmed by 0 bases and J by 2 bases, leaving 11 bases between them. CDR1 LGHNA and CDR2 YSLEER come from the germline V gene. The CDR3 totals 16 residues. The CDR3 sequence is CASSQDGREPYNEQFF. The CDR3 coding sequence is TGCGCCAGCAGCCAAGATGGTCGGGAGCCCTACAATGAGCAGTTCTTC.

The chain employs TRBV24-1 and TRBJ2-5; D remains ambiguous. There are 15 residues in the CDR3. Trimming took 0 bases from V and 0 from J, leaving 7 bases between them. The germline V gene encodes CDR1 KGHDR and CDR2 SFDVKD. The CDR3 coding sequence is TGTGCCACCAGTGATTTGGGCAGCGACCAAGAGACCCAGTACTTC. Translation: CATSDLGSDQETQYF.

This clonotype has more than one count but fewer than ten. The chain uses TRBV3-1 and TRBJ2-7; D is ambiguous. The CDR3 runs to 13 residues. Trimming took 2 bases from V and 1 from J, leaving 6 bases between them. Germline-derived CDR1 and CDR2 are LGHDT and YNNKEL (reference sequence). The CDR3 nucleotides are TGTGCCAGCAGCCAACTGTCTTCCTACGAGCAGTACTTC. It translates to CASSQLSSYEQYF.

The rearrangement joins TRBV5-5 to TRBJ2-1; TRBD2 aligns across 12 bases. V gave up 0 bases and J gave up 3 bases; unmatched junction bases: 7. There are 18 residues in the CDR3. Germline loops: CDR1 SGHKS, CDR2 YYEKEE (reference sequence). The CDR3 DNA reads TGTGCCAGCAGCTTGGCCCTAGCGGGAGGGCCAGACTACAATGAGCAGTTCTTC. It specifies CASSLALAGGPDYNEQFF. Full variable domain (outside the CDR3, taken from reference TRBV5-5 and TRBJ2-1): DAGVTQSPTHLIKTRGQQVTLRCSPISGHKSVSWYQQVLGQGPQFIFQYYEKEERGRGNFPDRFSARQFPNYSSELNVNALLLGDSALYLCASSLALAGGPDYNEQFFGPGTRLTVL.

This clonotype was seen only a few times. This chain uses TRBV20-1 with TRBJ2-2, with 8 bases fitting TRBD1. V lost 1 base, J lost 0 bases, and 10 bases stayed unmatched. The CDR3 is 18 residues long. Looked up from germline, CDR1 is DFQATT and CDR2 is SNEGSKA (reference sequence). The CDR3 sequence is CSARALLRDRSNTGELFF. CDR3 nucleotides: TGCAGTGCTAGAGCTTTGCTCCGGGACAGGTCGAACACCGGGGAGCTGTTTTTT.

V is TRBV5-1 and J is TRBJ1-1; D is undetermined. The CDR3 has 14 amino acids. Germline V lookup: CDR1 SGHRS, CDR2 YFSETQ. V was trimmed by 2 bases and J by 3 bases, leaving 11 bases between them. For the CDR3, the DNA is TGCGCCAGCAGCTTTATAGGAGGGTACACTGAAGCTTTCTTT. The encoded protein is CASSFIGGYTEAFF.

The gene calls are TRBV20-1 and TRBJ2-2; D is uncertain. V was cut by 5 bases and J by 4 bases, with 11 bases left in between. There are 13 residues in the CDR3. Germline V gene data show CDR1 as DFQATT and CDR2 as SNEGSKA (reference sequence). CDR3 in DNA: TGCAGTGCTCATAAGGGCGGCACCGGGGAGCTGTTTTTT. It yields the protein CSAHKGGTGELFF.

This clonotype was detected only a few times. The rearrangement joins TRBV7-2 to TRBJ2-1, with D uncertain. The CDR3 length is 15 residues. Germline V gene data show CDR1 as SGHTA and CDR2 as FQGNSA. With 0 bases removed from V and 3 bases from J, the gap between germline ends came to 9 bases. Written as DNA, the CDR3 is TGTGCCAGCAGCTTAGCTAGAACTATCTACAATGAGCAGTTCTTC. It translates to CASSLARTIYNEQFF.

In this sample, this clonotype turned up a few times. V gene TRBV15 combines with J gene TRBJ2-7; no reliable D call. The V end was cut by 0 bases, the J end by 7 bases, with 10 bases between. From germline, CDR1 is LNHNV and CDR2 YYDKDF (reference sequence). This CDR3 has 13 amino acids. The CDR3 DNA is TGTGCCACCAGCAGAGATCAAATGGGAGAGCAGTACTTC. Translating it yields CATSRDQMGEQYF.

This clonotype was counted at least ten times. The chain combines TRBV7-2 with TRBJ2-1; D is uncertain. Trimming took 2 bases from V and 10 from J, leaving 12 bases between them. CDR1 is SGHTA and CDR2 is FQGNSA in the germline V gene. The CDR3 covers 13 residues. CDR3 in DNA: TGTGCCAGCAGCTTATCATACGGAAAGGAGCAGTTCTTC. It yields the protein CASSLSYGKEQFF.

This clonotype was picked up a small number of times. The chain combines TRBV4-3 with TRBJ2-1; D not resolved. Looked up from germline, CDR1 is LGHNA and CDR2 is YSLEER. The CDR3 has 15 amino acids. V was trimmed by 0 bases and J by 2 bases, leaving 8 bases between them. The CDR3 DNA follows: TGCGCCAGCAGCCAAGATCAAGCCACCTACAATGAGCAGTTCTTC. Amino acids: CASSQDQATYNEQFF.

This clonotype has a handful of counts. This chain links TRBV12-3 or TRBV12-4 with TRBJ1-3, with TRBD1 identical over 7 bases. After removal of 6 bases from V and 0 bases from J, the junction contained 2 bases not matched to a gene. The CDR3 loop spans 14 amino acids. CDR3 coding DNA: TGTGCCAGCAGAGGGACAGCCTCTGGAAACACCATATATTTT. It codes for CASRGTASGNTIYF.

The chain combines TRBV28 with TRBJ1-2, with D perhaps TRBD1 (6 bases). The V gene lost 5 bases and the J gene lost 7 bases, with 17 bases spanning the gap. The CDR3 extends over 14 amino acids. Looked up from germline, CDR1 is MDHEN and CDR2 is SYDVKM. The CDR3 protein is CASSPGGRRGGYTF. The CDR3 DNA reads TGTGCCAGCAGTCCCGGGGGGCGCCGAGGTGGCTACACCTTC.

The chain carries TRBV11-2 and TRBJ2-2, with 9 nucleotides matching TRBD1. Germline V CDR1 and CDR2: SGHAT, FQNNGV. V gave up 3 bases and J gave up 7 bases; unmatched junction bases: 12. CDR3 length: 17 residues. The CDR3 spells CASSFLLDRGFGGELFF. The CDR3 nucleotides read TGTGCCAGCAGCTTTTTATTGGACAGGGGATTTGGCGGGGAGCTGTTTTTT. Combining the CDR3 with reference TRBV11-2 and TRBJ2-2 gives the whole variable domain EAGVAQSPRYKIIEKRQSVAFWCNPISGHATLYWYQQILGQGPKLLIQFQNNGVVDDSQLPKDRFSAERLKGVDSTLKIQPAKLEDSAVYLCASSFLLDRGFGGELFFGEGSRLTVL.

This clonotype has just a few counts. V is TRBV6-2 or TRBV6-3 and J is TRBJ1-5; tentative D call: TRBD1 (6 bases). The germline CDR1 and CDR2 sequences are MNHEY and SVGEGT. The CDR3 runs 15 residues. V shed 6 bases and J shed 0 bases, with 12 bases lying between them. Written as DNA, the CDR3 is TGTGCCAGCAGCCAAGGACAGAATAGCAATCAGCCCCAGCATTTT. This gives the protein CASSQGQNSNQPQHF.

This clonotype showed up many times. The V gene is TRBV27, the J gene TRBJ2-1, with D perhaps TRBD1 or TRBD2 (5 bases each). The CDR3 is 14 amino acids. Germline V CDR1 and CDR2: MNHEY, SMNVEV (reference sequence). V was cut by 3 bases and J by 5 bases, with 11 bases left in between. Here the CDR3 reads CASSFAGTHNEQFF. The CDR3 coding sequence is TGTGCCAGCAGTTTCGCCGGGACCCACAATGAGCAGTTCTTC.

This clonotype was observed a few times. The V call is TRBV20-1, the J call TRBJ2-7; TRBD2 matches at 8 bases. J was trimmed by 2 bases and V by 5 bases; bases with no gene match: 2. Looked up from germline, CDR1 is DFQATT and CDR2 is SNEGSKA (reference sequence). The CDR3 covers 12 residues. CDR3: CSAREGPYEQYF. CDR3 nucleotide sequence: TGCAGTGCTCGGGAGGGCCCCTACGAGCAGTACTTC.